One T cell receptor (beta chain) is described in this entry. This record comes from a study of glioma-infiltrating T cells after dendritic cell vaccination. Measured with immunoSEQ multiplex PCR; TCRdb has only the in-frame clones, and not every one. The sample contains around 90,000 clones, 75% to 90% of which appear only once. V shed 4 bases, J shed 0 bases, and the junction held 5 bases outside the gene matches. The CDR3 length is 16 residues. The germline V gene encodes CDR1 LNHDA and CDR2 SQIVND (reference sequence). Time point indicated: after dendritic cell vaccination, including at tumor progression/relapse.

This TCR was sampled from a human donor with glioblastoma. Sequenced material: blood, taken after dendritic cell vaccination. The chain combines TRBV19 with TRBJ2-4, with 8 bases lining up with TRBD2. CDR3 sequence (DNA): TGTGCCAGTAGTACACGGGGGGGTCTAGCCAAAAACATTCAGTACTTC. Translated, it gives CASSTRGGLAKNIQYF.